The clone carrying this T cell receptor (beta chain) was recorded only once. The record originates from a study of blood T cell repertoires in COVID-19. Study-wide context: PBMCs, B-cell-depleted T cells, or T cells were the source of the cDNA or gDNA that made up the material.

Trimming at V came to 6 bases and at J to 6 bases, leaving 9 bases not matched to a gene. The CDR3 has 15 amino acids. Germline V CDR1 and CDR2: LNHDA, SQIVND (reference sequence). In the authors' methods: Amplified reference gene primers provided the basis for estimating nucleated cell counts. Assay used: immunoSEQ multiplex PCR; TCRdb lists only in-frame clones, some missing. V and J calls and clone size are copied from that table; D and trimming were computed from the DNA. The sample shows about 500,000 clones, roughly 89% of them seen only once. This sequence joins TRBV19 and TRBJ2-2; 8 nucleotides align to TRBD2. The source is a man between 18 and 29 years old with COVID-19, enrolled during active disease. Sequencing was carried out using peripheral blood. In DNA form, the CDR3 reads TGTGCCAGTAGCAGCGGGACTAGAGGCCCCGGGGAGCTGTTTTTT. The encoded protein is CASSSGTRGPGELFF. The full variable domain, completed using reference TRBV19 and TRBJ2-2, is DGGITQSPKYLFRKEGQNVTLSCEQNLNHDAMYWYRQDPGQGLRLIYYSQIVNDFQKGDIAEGYSVSREKKESFPLTVTSAQKNPTAFYLCASSSGTRGPGELFFGEGSRLTVL.